These 15 T cell receptor beta chains originate from one sample sequenced in a study of PD-1 blockade in classical Hodgkin lymphoma. Some clones are missing from TCRdb's copy, which holds only in-frame ones; the method was immunoSEQ multiplex PCR. The sample carries 38,000 or so clones, around 87% recorded once. All trial patients relapsed after autologous stem cell transplantation. The specimen comprised peripheral blood mononuclear cells (PBMCs), sampled at baseline. Receptors originate from a human donor with classical Hodgkin lymphoma.

The V gene is TRBV6-1, the J gene TRBJ2-4; D unresolved. The germline gives CDR1 MNHNS, CDR2 SASEGT. CDR3 length: 15 amino acids. V dropped 6 bases and J dropped 0 bases, with 12 bases sitting between them. As DNA, the CDR3 is TGTGCCAGCAGGTCGCGAGGATTAGCCAAAAACATTCAGTACTTC. Amino acid sequence: CASRSRGLAKNIQYF.

This chain links TRBV12-5 with TRBJ1-5; D is possibly TRBD1 (6 bases). The CDR3 consists of 16 residues. Germline V lookup: CDR1 LGHNT, CDR2 FRNRAP. With 3 bases removed from V and 3 bases from J, the gap between germline ends came to 15 bases. The DNA of the CDR3 is TGTGCTAGTGGTTTAGGGGGATTGCAGCCCAATCAGCCCCAGCATTTT. It is translated as CASGLGGLQPNQPQHF.

The rearrangement joins TRBV9 to TRBJ2-1, with D unresolved. The CDR3 has 14 residues. Deletions cut 0 bases from V and 8 bases from J, with 12 bases between. Germline lookup yields CDR1 SGDLS and CDR2 YYNGEE. The CDR3 sequence is CASSVGLVADEQFF. The CDR3 DNA sequence: TGTGCCAGCAGCGTAGGGTTGGTCGCGGATGAGCAGTTCTTC.

This clone was detected only once. The chain couples TRBV7-2 to TRBJ2-3; TRBD2 agrees at 12 bases. This CDR3 has 17 amino acids. V lost 3 bases to trimming and J lost 0 bases; unmatched junction nucleotides: 4. CDR1 and CDR2 (germline): SGHTA, FQGNSA. The CDR3 DNA sequence: TGTGCCAGCAGCTTCCGGGGGACTAGCGGGAGCACAGATACGCAGTATTTT. Its translation is CASSFRGTSGSTDTQYF.

The rearrangement joins TRBV7-2 to TRBJ2-7; possibly TRBD1 for D (6 bases). Germline CDR1 SGHTA, CDR2 FQGNSA. The CDR3 loop spans 13 amino acids. Between the trimmed V and J ends, which lost 3 bases and 5 bases, there was a span of 11 bases. The CDR3 DNA follows: TGTGCCAGCAGCTTCGGGACACGCGACGAGCAGTACTTC. Its translation: CASSFGTRDEQYF.

The table lists this clone with a count of one. The chain links TRBV6-6 to TRBJ2-7; D remains ambiguous. The V gene lost 7 bases and the J gene lost 0 bases, with 10 bases spanning the gap. Germline loops: CDR1 MNHNY, CDR2 SVGAGI (reference sequence). This CDR3 comprises 13 residues. CDR3 DNA: TGTGCCAGCATGACGGGTAGCTCCTACGAGCAGTACTTC. Amino acid sequence: CASMTGSSYEQYF.

The chain carries TRBV10-3 and TRBJ1-4; D gene ambiguous. Per the germline V gene, CDR1 is ENHRY and CDR2 is SYGVKD. This CDR3 is built from 13 residues. V dropped 10 bases and J dropped 4 bases, with 13 bases sitting between them. Here the CDR3 DNA reads TGTGCCAGCCGGCTGACTTATAATGAAAAACTGTTTTTT. Amino acids: CASRLTYNEKLFF.

The V call is TRBV10-3, the J call TRBJ2-7; D is undetermined. With 2 bases removed from V and 5 bases from J, the gap between germline ends came to 10 bases. Germline-derived CDR1 and CDR2 are ENHRY and SYGVKD. This CDR3 has 13 residues. CDR3 DNA sequence: TGTGCCATCAGTGAGATAGAAGGACACGAGCAGTACTTC. This encodes CAISEIEGHEQYF.

This clone is a singleton in its sample. This chain uses TRBV7-3 with TRBJ2-3; 7 bases line up with TRBD2. CDR1 and CDR2 (germline): SGHTA, FQGTGA. The CDR3 loop spans 17 amino acids. J lost 2 bases, V lost 2 bases, and 10 bases had no gene match. This CDR3 reads CASSLGMGSGPTDTQYF. The CDR3 nucleotides read TGTGCCAGCAGCTTAGGAATGGGTAGCGGGCCCACAGATACGCAGTATTTT.

J is TRBJ1-6 and V is TRBV27; 11 nucleotides line up with TRBD1. The CDR3 consists of 15 residues. Germline values: CDR1 MNHEY, CDR2 SMNVEV (reference sequence). V gave up 7 bases and J gave up 6 bases; unmatched junction bases: 5. The CDR3 DNA sequence: TGTGCCAGCACCCCTGGACAGGGGGCTAATTCACCCCTCCACTTT. This gives the protein CASTPGQGANSPLHF.

The chain recombines TRBV30 with TRBJ2-1; TRBD2 matches at 12 bases. The CDR3 is 16 residues long. The V gene end was trimmed by 3 bases and the J gene end by 4 bases; junction bases not matched to a gene: 7. Germline V lookup: CDR1 GTSNPN, CDR2 SVGIG (reference sequence). The CDR3 sequence: CAWSLTSGRWYNEQFF. The CDR3, as DNA: TGTGCCTGGAGCTTGACTAGCGGGAGATGGTACAATGAGCAGTTCTTC.

V and J are TRBV15 and TRBJ2-7; tentative D call: TRBD1 (6 bases). Germline lookup yields CDR1 LNHNV and CDR2 YYDKDF (reference sequence). The CDR3 spans 15 residues. The V and J ends lost 2 bases and 1 base respectively, with 12 bases between them. The CDR3 bases are TGTGCCACCAGCAGAAACAGCCAGGGGTCCTACGAGCAGTACTTC. Its translation: CATSRNSQGSYEQYF.

This chain uses TRBV11-2 with TRBJ2-7; a possible D gene is TRBD1 (6 bases). V was clipped by 2 bases and J by 6 bases, with 14 bases between them. Germline V gene lookup returns CDR1 SGHAT and CDR2 FQNNGV. The CDR3 has 14 residues. CDR3 protein: CASSLRAGVTEQYF. The CDR3 DNA follows: TGTGCCAGCAGCTTAAGGGCAGGGGTCACCGAGCAGTACTTC.

V usage is TRBV10-3 and J usage is TRBJ1-2, with no clear D. Trimming left V 3 bases short and J 5 bases short, with 7 bases between. The germline gives CDR1 ENHRY, CDR2 SYGVKD. The CDR3 spans 12 residues. CDR3: CAISETVYGYTF. Here the CDR3 DNA reads TGTGCCATCAGTGAAACAGTGTATGGCTACACCTTC.

The chain couples TRBV11-2 to TRBJ2-1; 12 bases map to TRBD2. Germline assignment: CDR1 SGHAT and CDR2 FQNNGV. This CDR3 spans 18 amino acids. Trimming cost V 3 bases and J 7 bases; bases outside gene matches: 13. The CDR3 reads CASSFLASGGAVMNEQFF. The CDR3 DNA sequence: TGTGCCAGCAGCTTCCTTGCTAGCGGGGGGGCCGTCATGAATGAGCAGTTCTTC.